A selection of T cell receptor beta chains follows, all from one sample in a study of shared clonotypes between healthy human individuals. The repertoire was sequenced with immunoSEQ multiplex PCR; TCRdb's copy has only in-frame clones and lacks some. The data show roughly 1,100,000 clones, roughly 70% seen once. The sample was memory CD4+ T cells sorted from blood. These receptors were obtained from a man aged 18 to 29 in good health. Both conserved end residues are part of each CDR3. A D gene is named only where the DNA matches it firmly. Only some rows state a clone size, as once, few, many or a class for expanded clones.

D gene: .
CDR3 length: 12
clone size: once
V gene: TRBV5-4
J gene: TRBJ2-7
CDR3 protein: CASSKRDYEQYF
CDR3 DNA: TGTGCCAGCAGTAAACGGGACTACGAGCAGTACTTC

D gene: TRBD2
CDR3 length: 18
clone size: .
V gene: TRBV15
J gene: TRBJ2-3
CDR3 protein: CATSRVRSTSGERDTQYF
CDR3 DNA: TGTGCCACCAGCAGAGTCCGCAGCACTAGCGGGGAACGTGATACGCAGTATTTT

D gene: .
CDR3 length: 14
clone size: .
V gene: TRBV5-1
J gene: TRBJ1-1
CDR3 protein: CASSLAGAGTEAFF
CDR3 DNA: TGCGCCAGCAGCTTGGCGGGGGCTGGAACTGAAGCTTTCTTT

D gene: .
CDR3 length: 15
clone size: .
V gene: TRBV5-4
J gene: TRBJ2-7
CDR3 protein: CASSYHGRAIHEQYF
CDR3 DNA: TGTGCCAGCAGCTACCACGGACGAGCCATCCACGAGCAGTACTTC

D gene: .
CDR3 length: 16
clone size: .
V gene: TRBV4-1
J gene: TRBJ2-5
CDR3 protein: CASSQTGTPPQETQYF
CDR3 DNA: TGCGCCAGCAGCCAAACCGGGACTCCACCCCAAGAGACCCAGTACTTC

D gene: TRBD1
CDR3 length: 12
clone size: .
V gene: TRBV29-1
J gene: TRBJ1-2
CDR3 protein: CSVGQGEYGYTF
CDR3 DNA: TGCAGCGTTGGACAGGGAGAGTATGGCTACACCTTC

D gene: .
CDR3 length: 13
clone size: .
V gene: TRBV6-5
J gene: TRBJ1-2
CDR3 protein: CASSRGRDYGYTF
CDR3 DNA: TGTGCGAGCAGTAGGGGCCGAGACTATGGCTACACCTTC

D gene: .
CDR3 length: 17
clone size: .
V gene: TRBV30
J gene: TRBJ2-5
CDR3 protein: CAWSEGPGGPYQETQYF
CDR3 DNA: TGTGCCTGGAGTGAGGGACCCGGCGGGCCGTACCAAGAGACCCAGTACTTC

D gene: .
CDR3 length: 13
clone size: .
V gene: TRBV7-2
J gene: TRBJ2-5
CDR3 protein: CASSKLVAETQYF
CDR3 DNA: TGTGCCAGCAGCAAACTAGTCGCCGAGACCCAGTACTTC

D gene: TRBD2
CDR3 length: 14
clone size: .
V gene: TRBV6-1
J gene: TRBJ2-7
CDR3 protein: CASSEPSGSYEQYF
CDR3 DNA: TGTGCCAGCAGTGAACCTAGCGGTTCCTACGAGCAGTACTTC

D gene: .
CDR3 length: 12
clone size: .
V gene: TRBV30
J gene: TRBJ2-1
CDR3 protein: CAWSIGLARQFF
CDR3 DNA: TGTGCCTGGAGTATTGGGCTAGCCCGGCAGTTCTTC

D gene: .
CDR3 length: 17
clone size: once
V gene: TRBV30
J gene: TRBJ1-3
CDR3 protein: CACKGGPGTGAGNTIYF
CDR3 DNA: TGTGCCTGTAAGGGGGGACCAGGTACCGGGGCTGGAAACACCATATATTTT

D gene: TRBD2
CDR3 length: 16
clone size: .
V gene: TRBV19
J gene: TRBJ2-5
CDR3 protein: CASSPGGAGARGTQYF
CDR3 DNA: TGTGCCAGTAGTCCGGGAGGGGCAGGGGCGAGAGGGACCCAGTACTTC

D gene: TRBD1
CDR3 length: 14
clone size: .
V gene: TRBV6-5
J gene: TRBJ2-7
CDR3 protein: CATHPGQNTYEQYF
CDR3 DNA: TGTGCCACCCACCCGGGACAGAACACCTACGAGCAGTACTTC

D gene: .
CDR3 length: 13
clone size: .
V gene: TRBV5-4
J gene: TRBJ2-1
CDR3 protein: CASSYNKDNEQFF
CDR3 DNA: TGTGCCAGCAGCTATAATAAGGACAATGAGCAGTTCTTC

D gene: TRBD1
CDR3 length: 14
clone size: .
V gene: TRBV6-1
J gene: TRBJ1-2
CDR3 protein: CASSGQTGPGGYTF
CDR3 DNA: TGTGCCAGCAGTGGCCAGACAGGGCCGGGGGGCTACACCTTC

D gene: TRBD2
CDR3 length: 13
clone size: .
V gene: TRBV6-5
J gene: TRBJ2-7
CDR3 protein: CASRAGAMYEQYF
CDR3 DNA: TGTGCCAGCCGAGCGGGGGCGATGTACGAGCAGTACTTC

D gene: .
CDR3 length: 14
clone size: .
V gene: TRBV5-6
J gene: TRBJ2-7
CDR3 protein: CASSRRLDTYEQYF
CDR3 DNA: TGTGCCAGCAGCCGTCGACTAGATACCTACGAGCAGTACTTC

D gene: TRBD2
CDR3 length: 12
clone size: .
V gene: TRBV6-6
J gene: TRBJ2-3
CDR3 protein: CASSSGGDTQYF
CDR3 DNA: TGTGCCAGCAGTAGCGGGGGAGATACGCAGTATTTT

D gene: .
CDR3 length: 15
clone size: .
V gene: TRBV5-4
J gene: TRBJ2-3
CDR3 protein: CASTYGGEGADTQYF
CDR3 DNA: TGTGCCAGCACCTACGGAGGGGAAGGCGCAGATACGCAGTATTTT

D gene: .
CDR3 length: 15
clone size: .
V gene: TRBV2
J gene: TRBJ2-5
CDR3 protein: CASSEENSAGQTQYF
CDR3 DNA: TGTGCCAGCAGTGAAGAGAACTCGGCAGGGCAGACCCAGTACTTC

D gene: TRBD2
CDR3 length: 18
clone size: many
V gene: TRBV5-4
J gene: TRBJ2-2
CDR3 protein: CASSTQTSGRAKVGELFF
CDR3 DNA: TGTGCCAGCAGCACCCAGACTAGCGGGAGGGCCAAGGTCGGGGAGCTGTTTTTT

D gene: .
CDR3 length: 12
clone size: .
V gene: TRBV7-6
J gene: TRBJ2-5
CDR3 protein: CASSLGTETQYF
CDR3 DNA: TGTGCCAGCAGCTTAGGAACTGAGACCCAGTACTTC

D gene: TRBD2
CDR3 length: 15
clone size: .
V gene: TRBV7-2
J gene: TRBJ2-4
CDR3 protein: CASSSRLAGGDIQYF
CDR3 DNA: TGTGCCAGCAGCTCAAGACTAGCGGGAGGTGACATTCAGTACTTC

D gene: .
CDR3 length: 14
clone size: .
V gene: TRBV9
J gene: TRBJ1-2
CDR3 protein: CASSRIGANYGYTF
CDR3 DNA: TGTGCCAGCAGCAGAATTGGGGCTAACTATGGCTACACCTTC

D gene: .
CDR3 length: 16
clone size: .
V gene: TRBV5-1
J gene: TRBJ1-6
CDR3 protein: CASSPEGGLSNSPLHF
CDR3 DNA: TGCGCCAGCAGCCCAGAGGGGGGGTTAAGTAATTCACCCCTCCACTTT

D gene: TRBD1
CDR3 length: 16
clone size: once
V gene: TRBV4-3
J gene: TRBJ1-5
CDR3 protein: CASSQEAGGGAQPQHF
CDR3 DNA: TGCGCCAGCAGCCAAGAGGCAGGGGGGGGAGCTCAGCCCCAGCATTTT

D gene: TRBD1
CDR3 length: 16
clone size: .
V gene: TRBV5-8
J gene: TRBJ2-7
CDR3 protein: CASSHGQGRYSYEQYF
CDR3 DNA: TGTGCCAGCAGCCACGGACAGGGTAGATACTCCTACGAGCAGTACTTC

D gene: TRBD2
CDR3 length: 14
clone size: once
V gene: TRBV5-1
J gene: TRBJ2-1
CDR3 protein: CASSLDTGRNEQFF
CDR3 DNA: TGCGCCAGCAGCTTGGATACCGGGAGGAATGAGCAGTTCTTC

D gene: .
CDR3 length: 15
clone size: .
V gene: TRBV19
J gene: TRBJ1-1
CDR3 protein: CASYNPGGPNTEAFF
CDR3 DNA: TGTGCCAGCTATAACCCCGGGGGCCCGAACACTGAAGCTTTCTTT

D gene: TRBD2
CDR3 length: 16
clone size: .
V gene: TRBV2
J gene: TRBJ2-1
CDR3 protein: CASSPSGGSSYNEQFF
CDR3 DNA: TGTGCCAGCAGTCCAAGCGGGGGTAGCTCCTACAATGAGCAGTTCTTC

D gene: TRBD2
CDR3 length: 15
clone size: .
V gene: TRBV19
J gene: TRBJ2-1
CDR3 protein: CASSIPGLALDEQFF
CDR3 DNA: TGTGCCAGTAGTATACCGGGACTAGCGCTCGATGAGCAGTTCTTC

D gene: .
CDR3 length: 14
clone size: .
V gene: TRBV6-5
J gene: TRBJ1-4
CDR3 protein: CASRVDATNEKLFF
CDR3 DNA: TGTGCCAGCAGAGTAGATGCAACTAATGAAAAACTGTTTTTT

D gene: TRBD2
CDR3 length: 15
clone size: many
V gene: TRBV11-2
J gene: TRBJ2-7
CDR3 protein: CASSVTSGTSYEQYF
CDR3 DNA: TGTGCCAGCAGCGTTACTAGCGGGACATCCTACGAGCAGTACTTC

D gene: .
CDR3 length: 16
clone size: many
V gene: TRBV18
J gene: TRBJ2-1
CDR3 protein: CASSPLGGATYNEQFF
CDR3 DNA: TGTGCCAGCTCTCCGTTGGGGGGGGCGACCTACAATGAGCAGTTCTTC

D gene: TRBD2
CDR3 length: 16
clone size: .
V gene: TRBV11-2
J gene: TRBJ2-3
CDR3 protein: CASSARLADRADTQYF
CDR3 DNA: TGTGCCAGCAGCGCGAGACTAGCGGATCGCGCAGATACGCAGTATTTT

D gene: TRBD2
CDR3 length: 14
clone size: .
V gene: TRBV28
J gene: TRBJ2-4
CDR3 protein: CASRPGGSQNIQYF
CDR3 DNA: TGTGCCAGCAGACCGGGAGGGTCTCAAAACATTCAGTACTTC

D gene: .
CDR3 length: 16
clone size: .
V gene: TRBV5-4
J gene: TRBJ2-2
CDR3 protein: CASSSPGRGNTGELFF
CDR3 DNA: TGTGCCAGCAGTTCTCCCGGCAGGGGGAACACCGGGGAGCTGTTTTTT

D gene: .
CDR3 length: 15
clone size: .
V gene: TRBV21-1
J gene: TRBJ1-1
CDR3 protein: CASSKRDRGNTEAFF
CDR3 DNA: TGTGCCAGCAGCAAACGGGACAGGGGGAACACTGAAGCTTTCTTT

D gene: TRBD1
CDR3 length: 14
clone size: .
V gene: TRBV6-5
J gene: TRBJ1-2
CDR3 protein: CASSPGGGIYGYTF
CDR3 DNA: TGTGCCAGCAGTCCAGGGGGCGGGATCTATGGCTACACCTTC

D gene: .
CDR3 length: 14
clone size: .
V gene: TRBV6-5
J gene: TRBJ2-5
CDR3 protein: CASSPGTFQETQYF
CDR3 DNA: TGTGCCAGCAGTCCCGGGACTTTTCAAGAGACCCAGTACTTC

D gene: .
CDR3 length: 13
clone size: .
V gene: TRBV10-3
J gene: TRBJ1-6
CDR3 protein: CAISENYNSPLHF
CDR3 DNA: TGTGCCATCAGTGAGAATTATAATTCACCCCTCCACTTT

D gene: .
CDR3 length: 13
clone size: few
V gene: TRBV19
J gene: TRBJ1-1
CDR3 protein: CASSARGRTEAFF
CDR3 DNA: TGTGCCAGTAGTGCCCGGGGTCGTACTGAAGCTTTCTTT

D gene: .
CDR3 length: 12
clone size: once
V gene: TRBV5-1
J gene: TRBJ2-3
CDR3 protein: CASSFGADTQYF
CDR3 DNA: TGCGCCAGCAGCTTTGGCGCAGATACGCAGTATTTT

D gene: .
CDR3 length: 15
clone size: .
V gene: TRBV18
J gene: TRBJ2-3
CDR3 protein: CASSPPRTVTDTQYF
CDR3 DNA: TGTGCCAGCTCACCACCGAGGACAGTCACAGATACGCAGTATTTT

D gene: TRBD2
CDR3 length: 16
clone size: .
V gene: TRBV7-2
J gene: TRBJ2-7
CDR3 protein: CASSRGLAGDSYEQYF
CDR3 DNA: TGTGCCAGCAGCCGGGGACTAGCGGGGGACTCCTACGAGCAGTACTTC

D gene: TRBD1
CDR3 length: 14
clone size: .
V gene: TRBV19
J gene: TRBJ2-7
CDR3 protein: CASSRGPPVYEQYF
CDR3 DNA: TGTGCCAGCTCCAGGGGGCCCCCGGTATACGAGCAGTACTTC

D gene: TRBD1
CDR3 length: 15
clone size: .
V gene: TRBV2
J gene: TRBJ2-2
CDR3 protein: CASSPQGAGTGELFF
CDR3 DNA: TGTGCCAGCAGCCCACAGGGGGCTGGCACCGGGGAGCTGTTTTTT

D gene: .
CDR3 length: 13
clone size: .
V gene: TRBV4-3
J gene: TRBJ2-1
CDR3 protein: CASSPRATAEQFF
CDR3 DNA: TGCGCCAGCAGCCCGCGGGCGACTGCAGAGCAGTTCTTC

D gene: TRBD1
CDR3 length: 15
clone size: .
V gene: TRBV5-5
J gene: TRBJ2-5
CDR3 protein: CASSSTPGGQETQYF
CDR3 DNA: TGTGCCAGCAGCTCGACTCCAGGGGGACAGGAGACCCAGTACTTC